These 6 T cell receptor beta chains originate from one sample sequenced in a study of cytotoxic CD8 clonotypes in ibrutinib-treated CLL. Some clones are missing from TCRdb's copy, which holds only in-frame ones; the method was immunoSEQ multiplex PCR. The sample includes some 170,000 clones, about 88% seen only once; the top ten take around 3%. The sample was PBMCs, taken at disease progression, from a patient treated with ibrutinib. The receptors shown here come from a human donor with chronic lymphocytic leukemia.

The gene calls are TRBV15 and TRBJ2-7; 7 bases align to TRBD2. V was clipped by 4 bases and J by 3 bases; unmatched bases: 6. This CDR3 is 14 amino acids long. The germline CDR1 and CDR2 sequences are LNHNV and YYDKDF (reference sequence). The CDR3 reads CATSNEGTNYEQYF. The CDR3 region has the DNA TGTGCCACCAGCAACGAAGGGACTAACTACGAGCAGTACTTC.

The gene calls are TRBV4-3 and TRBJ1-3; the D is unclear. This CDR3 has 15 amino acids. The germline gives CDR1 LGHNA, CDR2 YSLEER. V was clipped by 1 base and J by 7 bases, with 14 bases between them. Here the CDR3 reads CASSQGWVGANTIYF. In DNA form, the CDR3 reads TGCGCCAGCAGCCAAGGCTGGGTGGGCGCGAACACCATATATTTT.

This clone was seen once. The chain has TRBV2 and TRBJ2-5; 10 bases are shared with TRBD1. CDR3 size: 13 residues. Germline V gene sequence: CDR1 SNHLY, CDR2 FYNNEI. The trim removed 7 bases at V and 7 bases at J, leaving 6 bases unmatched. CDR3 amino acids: CASTGQGGATQYF. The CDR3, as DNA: TGTGCCAGCACCGGACAGGGGGGAGCGACCCAGTACTTC.

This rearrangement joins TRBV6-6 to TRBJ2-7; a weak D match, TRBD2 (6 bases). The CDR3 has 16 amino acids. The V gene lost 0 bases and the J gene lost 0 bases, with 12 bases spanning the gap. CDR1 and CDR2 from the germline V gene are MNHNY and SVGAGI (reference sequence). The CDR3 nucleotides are TGTGCCAGCAGTTACTCCTCGAGGAGGGTCTCCTACGAGCAGTACTTC. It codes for CASSYSSRRVSYEQYF.

The chain's CDR3 is CASSLFRQGTDTQYF. DNA for the CDR3: TGTGCCAGCAGCTTATTTAGACAGGGCACAGATACGCAGTATTTT. The genes are TRBV7-2 and TRBJ2-3; D may be TRBD1 (6 bases). The CDR3 runs to 15 residues. V was shortened by 2 bases and J by 1 base, with 10 bases between the two germline ends. CDR1 and CDR2 (germline): SGHTA, FQGNSA. Full variable domain (remainder filled in from reference TRBV7-2 and TRBJ2-3): GAGVSQSPSNKVTEKGKDVELRCDPISGHTALYWYRQSLGQGLEFLIYFQGNSAPDKSGLPSDRFSAERTGGSVSTLTIQRTQQEDSAVYLCASSLFRQGTDTQYFGPGTRLTVL.

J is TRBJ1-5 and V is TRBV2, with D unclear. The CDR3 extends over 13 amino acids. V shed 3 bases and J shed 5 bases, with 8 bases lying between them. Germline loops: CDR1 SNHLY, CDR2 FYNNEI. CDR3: CASSEREDQPQHF. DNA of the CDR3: TGTGCCAGCAGTGAGAGGGAGGATCAGCCCCAGCATTTT.